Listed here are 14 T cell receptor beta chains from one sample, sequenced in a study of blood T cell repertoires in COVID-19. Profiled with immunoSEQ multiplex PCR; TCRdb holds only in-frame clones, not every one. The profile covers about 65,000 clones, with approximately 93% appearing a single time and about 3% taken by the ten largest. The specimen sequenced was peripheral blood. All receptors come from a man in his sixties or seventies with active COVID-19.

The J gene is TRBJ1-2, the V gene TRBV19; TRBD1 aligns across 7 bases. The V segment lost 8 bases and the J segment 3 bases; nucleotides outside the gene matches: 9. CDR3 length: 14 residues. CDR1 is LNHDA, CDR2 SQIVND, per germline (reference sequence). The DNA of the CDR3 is TGTGCCAGTCAAAGGGGGCAGAATCACTATGGCTACACCTTC. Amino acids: CASQRGQNHYGYTF. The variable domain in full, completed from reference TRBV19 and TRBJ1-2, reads DGGITQSPKYLFRKEGQNVTLSCEQNLNHDAMYWYRQDPGQGLRLIYYSQIVNDFQKGDIAEGYSVSREKKESFPLTVTSAQKNPTAFYLCASQRGQNHYGYTFGSGTRLTVV.

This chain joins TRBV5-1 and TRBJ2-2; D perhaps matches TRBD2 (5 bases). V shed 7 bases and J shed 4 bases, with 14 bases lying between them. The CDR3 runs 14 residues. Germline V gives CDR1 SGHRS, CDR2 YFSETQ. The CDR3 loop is CASVKEEVTGELFF. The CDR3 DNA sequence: TGCGCCAGCGTGAAGGAGGAAGTCACCGGGGAGCTGTTTTTT.

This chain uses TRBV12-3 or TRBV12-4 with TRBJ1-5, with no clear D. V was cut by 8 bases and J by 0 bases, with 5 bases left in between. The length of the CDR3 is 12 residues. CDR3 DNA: TGTGCCAGCCGTATTAGCAATCAGCCCCAGCATTTT. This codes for CASRISNQPQHF.

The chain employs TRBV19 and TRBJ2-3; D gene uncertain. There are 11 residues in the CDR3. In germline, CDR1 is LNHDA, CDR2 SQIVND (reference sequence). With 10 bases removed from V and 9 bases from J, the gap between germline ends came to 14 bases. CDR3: CATAGPPTQYF. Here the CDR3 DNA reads TGTGCCACCGCAGGCCCGCCAACGCAGTATTTT. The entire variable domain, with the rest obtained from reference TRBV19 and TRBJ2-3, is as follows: DGGITQSPKYLFRKEGQNVTLSCEQNLNHDAMYWYRQDPGQGLRLIYYSQIVNDFQKGDIAEGYSVSREKKESFPLTVTSAQKNPTAFYLCATAGPPTQYFGPGTRLTVL.

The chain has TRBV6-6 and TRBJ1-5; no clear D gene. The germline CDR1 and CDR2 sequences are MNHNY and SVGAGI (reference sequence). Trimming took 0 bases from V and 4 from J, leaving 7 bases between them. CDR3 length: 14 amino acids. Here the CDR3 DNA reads TGTGCCAGCAGTTACTCAGAGATGAATCAGCCCCAGCATTTT. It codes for CASSYSEMNQPQHF.

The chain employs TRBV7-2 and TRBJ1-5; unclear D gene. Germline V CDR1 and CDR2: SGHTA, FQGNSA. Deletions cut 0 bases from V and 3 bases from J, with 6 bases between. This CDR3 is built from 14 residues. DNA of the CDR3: TGTGCCAGCAGCTTAGCGCTATCCAATCAGCCCCAGCATTTT. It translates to CASSLALSNQPQHF. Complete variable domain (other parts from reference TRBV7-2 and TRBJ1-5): GAGVSQSPSNKVTEKGKDVELRCDPISGHTALYWYRQSLGQGLEFLIYFQGNSAPDKSGLPSDRFSAERTGGSVSTLTIQRTQQEDSAVYLCASSLALSNQPQHFGDGTRLSIL.

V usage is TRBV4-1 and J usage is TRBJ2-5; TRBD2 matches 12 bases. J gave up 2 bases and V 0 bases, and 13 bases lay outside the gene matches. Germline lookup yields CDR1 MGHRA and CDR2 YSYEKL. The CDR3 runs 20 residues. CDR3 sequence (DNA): TGCGCCAGCAGCCAAGAACGGGCTAGCGGGGGGGGCGCTTCTCAAGAGACCCAGTACTTC. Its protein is CASSQERASGGGASQETQYF.

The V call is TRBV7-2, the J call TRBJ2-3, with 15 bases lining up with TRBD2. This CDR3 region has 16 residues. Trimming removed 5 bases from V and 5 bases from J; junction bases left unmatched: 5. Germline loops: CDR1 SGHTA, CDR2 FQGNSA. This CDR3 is CASSQRGLAGGDTQYF. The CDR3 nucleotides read TGTGCCAGCAGCCAAAGGGGACTAGCGGGGGGAGATACGCAGTATTTT.

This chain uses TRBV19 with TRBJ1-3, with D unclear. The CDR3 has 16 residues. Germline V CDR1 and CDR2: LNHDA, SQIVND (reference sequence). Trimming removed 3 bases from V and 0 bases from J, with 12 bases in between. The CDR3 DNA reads TGTGCCAGTAGTATGCGTGGGCCGAACTCTGGAAACACCATATATTTT. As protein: CASSMRGPNSGNTIYF.

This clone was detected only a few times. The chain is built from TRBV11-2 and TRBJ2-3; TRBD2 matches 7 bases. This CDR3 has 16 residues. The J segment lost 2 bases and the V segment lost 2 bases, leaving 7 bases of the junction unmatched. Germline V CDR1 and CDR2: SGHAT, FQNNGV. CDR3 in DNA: TGTGCCAGCAGCTTAAGGGGCGGGGGATCCACAGATACGCAGTATTTT. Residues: CASSLRGGGSTDTQYF.

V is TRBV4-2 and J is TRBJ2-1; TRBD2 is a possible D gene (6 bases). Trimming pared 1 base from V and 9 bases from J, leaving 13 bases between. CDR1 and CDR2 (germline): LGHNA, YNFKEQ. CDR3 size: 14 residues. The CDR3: CASSQVGLQGEQFF. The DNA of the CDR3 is TGTGCCAGCAGCCAAGTGGGACTGCAGGGTGAGCAGTTCTTC.

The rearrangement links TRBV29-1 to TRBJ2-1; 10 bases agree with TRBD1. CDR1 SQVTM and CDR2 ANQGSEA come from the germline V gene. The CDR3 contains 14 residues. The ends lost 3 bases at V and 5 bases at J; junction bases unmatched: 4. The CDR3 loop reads CSVEGTGEHNEQFF. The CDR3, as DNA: TGCAGCGTTGAGGGGACAGGGGAGCACAATGAGCAGTTCTTC.

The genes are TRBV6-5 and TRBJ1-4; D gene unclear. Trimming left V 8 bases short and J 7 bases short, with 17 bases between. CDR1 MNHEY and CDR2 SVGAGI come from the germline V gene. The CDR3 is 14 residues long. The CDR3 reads CASSPRGYREKLFF. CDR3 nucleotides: TGTGCCAGCTCCCCACGAGGGTACCGTGAAAAACTGTTTTTT.

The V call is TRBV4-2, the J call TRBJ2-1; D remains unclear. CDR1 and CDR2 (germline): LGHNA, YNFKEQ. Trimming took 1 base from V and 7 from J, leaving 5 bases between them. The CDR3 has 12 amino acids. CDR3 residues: CASSQATNEQFF. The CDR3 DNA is TGTGCCAGCAGCCAAGCCACAAATGAGCAGTTCTTC.